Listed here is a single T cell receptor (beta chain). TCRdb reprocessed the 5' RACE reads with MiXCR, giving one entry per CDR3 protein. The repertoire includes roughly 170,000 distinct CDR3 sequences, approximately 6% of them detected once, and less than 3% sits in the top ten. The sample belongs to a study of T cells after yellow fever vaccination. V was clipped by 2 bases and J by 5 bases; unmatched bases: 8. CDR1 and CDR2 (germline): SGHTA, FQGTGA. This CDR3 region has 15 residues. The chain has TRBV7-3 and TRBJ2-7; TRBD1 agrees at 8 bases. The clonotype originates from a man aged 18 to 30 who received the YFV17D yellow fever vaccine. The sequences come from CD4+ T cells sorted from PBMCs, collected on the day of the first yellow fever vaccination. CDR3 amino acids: CASSLLGQGINEQYF. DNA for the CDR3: TGTGCCAGCAGCTTACTAGGACAGGGCATTAACGAGCAGTACTTC.